Listed here are 30 T cell receptor beta chains from one sample, sequenced in a study of a mutant IDH1 vaccine in newly diagnosed glioma. These TCRs' antigens remain unknown. Time point indicated: week 23, last vaccination. Vaccine doses each comprised 300 ug of mutant IDH1 20-mer peptide, with topical imiquimod. The assay was immunoSEQ multiplex PCR, and TCRdb's table has in-frame clones only and misses some. This table has about 64,000 clones, about 85% appearing once. Sequencing was performed on PBMCs, taken from a glioma patient whose treatment included an IDH1 peptide vaccine. Receptor source: a man aged 30 to 45 with glioma.

This clone was counted a few times. The chain has TRBV6-5 and TRBJ1-5; D remains unclear. Germline V gives CDR1 MNHEY, CDR2 SVGAGI. The V and J ends lost 6 bases and 2 bases respectively, with 8 bases between them. The CDR3 sequence is 13 residues long. The CDR3 DNA sequence: TGTGCCAGCAGCACCGACGGCAATCAGCCCCAGCATTTT. Translation gives CASSTDGNQPQHF.

V usage is TRBV6-1 and J usage is TRBJ2-7; 10 positions match TRBD2. Germline V lookup: CDR1 MNHNS, CDR2 SASEGT. V dropped 3 bases and J dropped 1; count of bases not matched to a gene: 3. The CDR3 runs 15 residues. CDR3 sequence: CASSDRLAGSYEQYF. The CDR3 DNA follows: TGTGCCAGCAGTGATCGACTAGCGGGTTCCTACGAGCAGTACTTC.

V is TRBV10-1 and J is TRBJ2-3; D is ambiguous. The ends were cut back, 4 bases at V and 0 bases at J, with 11 bases in the middle. From germline, CDR1 is WNHNN and CDR2 SYGVQD (reference sequence). This CDR3 is 15 amino acids long. CDR3 DNA: TGCGCCAGCAGTGCCTTGCAGGCTAGCACAGATACGCAGTATTTT. Amino acids: CASSALQASTDTQYF.

The chain links TRBV19 to TRBJ2-7, with D perhaps matching TRBD1 or TRBD2 (6 bases each). The CDR3 totals 18 residues. Germline V gene lookup returns CDR1 LNHDA and CDR2 SQIVND (reference sequence). V lost 5 bases and J lost 0, with 23 bases in between. CDR3 sequence: CASSPLGGGAHSSYEQYF. CDR3 DNA sequence: TGTGCCAGTAGTCCACTTGGAGGGGGAGCCCATTCCTCCTACGAGCAGTACTTC.

The chain joins TRBV6-5 to TRBJ1-6; D unclear. Trimming shortened V by 4 bases and J by 5 bases, and 6 bases separated the two germline ends. There are 13 residues in the CDR3. CDR1 MNHEY and CDR2 SVGAGI come from the germline V gene. The CDR3 DNA reads TGTGCCAGCAGTTTCGCAGATAATTCACCCCTCCACTTT. Amino acids: CASSFADNSPLHF.

This chain joins TRBV7-9 and TRBJ2-3, with a possible D match to TRBD2 (5 bases). Germline values: CDR1 SEHNR, CDR2 FQNEAQ (reference sequence). V was trimmed by 2 bases and J by 2 bases, leaving 14 bases between them. CDR3 length: 16 residues. The chain's CDR3 is CASSLIGGSFTDTQYF. CDR3 nucleotides: TGTGCCAGCAGCTTAATTGGTGGGAGCTTCACAGATACGCAGTATTTT.

This chain links TRBV6-4 with TRBJ2-1; 10 positions match TRBD2. Germline CDR1 reads MRHNA; CDR2 reads SNTAGT. With 2 bases clipped from V and 2 bases from J, the junction kept 0 bases outside the gene matches. This CDR3 region has 15 residues. CDR3 in DNA: TGTGCCAGCAGTGACAGCGGGGGGGCCTACAATGAGCAGTTCTTC. This gives the protein CASSDSGGAYNEQFF.

The chain carries TRBV18 and TRBJ2-7; TRBD1 or TRBD2 may be the D gene (5 bases each). The length of the CDR3 is 14 residues. The V gene's germline CDR1 is KGHSH and CDR2 LQKENI. V lost 6 bases and J lost 6, with 18 bases in between. The CDR3: CASSALGEPREQYF. The CDR3 DNA reads TGTGCCAGCTCTGCTCTGGGGGAGCCCCGCGAGCAGTACTTC.

In this sample, this clone turned up once. The CDR3 DNA reads as TGTGCCTGGAGTGGTAGACAGTTTCGCGAGCAGTACTTC. This gives the protein CAWSGRQFREQYF. V and J are TRBV30 and TRBJ2-7; TRBD1 might be the D (5 bases). The CDR3 is 13 residues long. Germline CDR1 reads GTSNPN; CDR2 reads SVGIG (reference sequence). V was clipped by 1 base and J by 6 bases, with 13 bases between them.

This chain joins TRBV28 and TRBJ1-2, with D maybe TRBD1 (5 bases). The CDR3 spans 16 residues. The germline V gene encodes CDR1 MDHEN and CDR2 SYDVKM. V lost 3 bases, J lost 5 bases, and 19 bases lay in between. CDR3: CASSFPTEDAIYGYTF. CDR3 DNA: TGTGCCAGCAGTTTCCCGACAGAAGATGCTATTTATGGCTACACCTTC.

The chain links TRBV7-9 to TRBJ2-3; D gene uncertain. From germline, CDR1 is SEHNR and CDR2 FQNEAQ (reference sequence). V lost 2 bases and J lost 5, with 5 bases in between. The CDR3 consists of 12 residues. CDR3 sequence reads: CASSLSGDTQYF. The CDR3 nucleotides are TGTGCCAGCAGCTTATCGGGAGATACGCAGTATTTT.

This sequence joins TRBV28 and TRBJ1-1; D unclear. The CDR3 consists of 14 residues. Trimming cost V 2 bases and J 4 bases, with 11 bases left between them. Looked up from germline, CDR1 is MDHEN and CDR2 is SYDVKM. The CDR3 bases are TGTGCCAGCAGTTTAGTAGGAAGGTTCACTGAAGCTTTCTTT. It is translated as CASSLVGRFTEAFF.

The chain uses TRBV11-2 and TRBJ2-7, with D tentatively TRBD1 (6 bases). This CDR3 contains 15 residues. The V end lost 6 bases, the J end lost 1 base, and 16 bases lay between the germline ends. Germline loops: CDR1 SGHAT, CDR2 FQNNGV. In DNA, the CDR3 is TGTGCCAGCAGAGACCACGGACAGTCATCCTACGAGCAGTACTTC. It translates to CASRDHGQSSYEQYF.

This chain links TRBV5-5 with TRBJ1-5; the D is unclear. CDR3 length: 14 amino acids. Germline CDR1 and CDR2: SGHKS and YYEKEE (reference sequence). V lost 4 bases to trimming and J lost 4 bases, with 12 bases between them. For the CDR3, the DNA is TGTGCCAGCAGCGTCACGCAGTCTAATCAGCCCCAGCATTTT. It is translated as CASSVTQSNQPQHF.

The chain links TRBV5-1 to TRBJ2-5; 10 nucleotides align to TRBD1. The assigned J gene may be wrong: the sequence end matches TRBJ2-7 better. The CDR3 spans 15 residues. CDR1 is SGHRS, CDR2 YFSETQ, per germline. This CDR3 is CASSSRGTGAYEQYF. CDR3 nucleotides: TGCGCCAGCAGCTCCCGGGGGACAGGGGCCTACGAGCAGTACTTC.

This rearrangement joins TRBV6-1 to TRBJ1-1; D is ambiguous. The CDR3 totals 14 residues. The germline V gene encodes CDR1 MNHNS and CDR2 SASEGT. Trimming cost V 8 bases and J 5 bases, with 18 bases left between them. CDR3 loop: CASRPPKGWTEAFF. CDR3 nucleotide sequence: TGTGCCAGCCGACCTCCGAAGGGATGGACTGAAGCTTTCTTT.

Only one count was recorded for this clone. The genes are TRBV7-9 and TRBJ2-7; no clear D. This CDR3 region has 15 residues. V shed 5 bases and J shed 0 bases, with 14 bases lying between them. Looked up from germline, CDR1 is SEHNR and CDR2 is FQNEAQ (reference sequence). The CDR3 loop is CASSPINSPSYEQYF. The CDR3 DNA follows: TGTGCCAGCAGCCCGATTAACAGTCCCTCCTACGAGCAGTACTTC.

CDR3 nucleotides: TGTGCCAGCAGCTTCGGACAGGCCACCTACAATGAGCAGTTCTTC. Amino acids: CASSFGQATYNEQFF. This chain links TRBV11-3 with TRBJ2-1, with TRBD1 matching over 7 bases. The ends lost 3 bases at V and 2 bases at J; junction bases unmatched: 4. This CDR3 comprises 15 residues. Germline V gene lookup returns CDR1 SGHNT and CDR2 YENEEA. The whole variable domain, filled in from reference TRBV11-3 and TRBJ2-1, reads EAGVVQSPRYKIIEKKQPVAFWCNPISGHNTLYWYLQNLGQGPELLIRYENEEAVDDSQLPKDRFSAERLKGVDSTLKIQPAELGDSAVYLCASSFGQATYNEQFFGPGTRLTVL.

The chain recombines TRBV7-9 with TRBJ1-5; TRBD1 matches 7 bases. The CDR3 runs 18 residues. Losses at the gene ends were 3 bases for V and 0 bases for J; bases not matched to a gene: 11. Per the germline V gene, CDR1 is SEHNR and CDR2 is FQNEAQ (reference sequence). Here the CDR3 reads CASSLGTEAFYSNQPQHF. CDR3 DNA sequence: TGTGCCAGCAGCTTGGGGACAGAAGCTTTCTATAGCAATCAGCCCCAGCATTTT.

The CDR3, as DNA: TGTGCCAGCAGTTTATTGAGCTCCTACGAGCAGTACTTC. It specifies CASSLLSSYEQYF. The V call is TRBV28, the J call TRBJ2-7; no clear D. V was trimmed by 1 base and J by 0 bases, leaving 4 bases between them. The CDR3 has 13 amino acids. CDR1 MDHEN and CDR2 SYDVKM come from the germline V gene.

The J gene is TRBJ1-5, the V gene TRBV18; D is perhaps TRBD1 (5 bases). Trimming pared 2 bases from V and 3 bases from J, leaving 8 bases between. CDR1 is KGHSH, CDR2 LQKENI, per germline. CDR3 length: 14 amino acids. The CDR3 is CASSPDRSNQPQHF. Written as DNA, the CDR3 is TGTGCCAGCTCACCAGACAGATCCAATCAGCCCCAGCATTTT.

V gene TRBV7-9 combines with J gene TRBJ2-1; weak D call: TRBD2 (7 bases). From germline, CDR1 is SEHNR and CDR2 FQNEAQ (reference sequence). The CDR3 covers 15 residues. V lost 1 base and J 4 bases, leaving 11 bases between the germline ends. CDR3 bases: TGTGCCAGCAGCTTAGTAGGGGGACTATACAATGAGCAGTTCTTC. Encoded protein: CASSLVGGLYNEQFF.

The genes are TRBV28 and TRBJ1-6, with 10 positions matching TRBD1. This CDR3 comprises 18 residues. After removal of 2 bases from V and 5 bases from J, the junction contained 9 bases not matched to a gene. Germline CDR1 and CDR2: MDHEN and SYDVKM. In DNA form, the CDR3 reads TGTGCCAGCAGTTTACCTCAACGGACAGGGGGGAATAATTCACCCCTCCACTTT. It translates to CASSLPQRTGGNNSPLHF.

This chain connects TRBV11-2 to TRBJ1-2; D is possibly TRBD1 (6 bases). Trimming pared 3 bases from V and 3 bases from J, leaving 11 bases between. The CDR3 is 14 residues long. CDR1 and CDR2 (germline): SGHAT, FQNNGV. CDR3 coding DNA: TGTGCCAGCAGCTTCGGACAGACCGACTATGGCTACACCTTC. It encodes CASSFGQTDYGYTF. Full variable domain (rest looked up from reference TRBV11-2 and TRBJ1-2): EAGVAQSPRYKIIEKRQSVAFWCNPISGHATLYWYQQILGQGPKLLIQFQNNGVVDDSQLPKDRFSAERLKGVDSTLKIQPAKLEDSAVYLCASSFGQTDYGYTFGSGTRLTVV.

V is TRBV19 and J is TRBJ1-4, with a tentative D call TRBD1 (5 bases). V was cut by 5 bases and J by 8 bases, with 21 bases left in between. The CDR3 extends over 16 amino acids. The germline V gene has CDR1 LNHDA and CDR2 SQIVND (reference sequence). The CDR3 nucleotides are TGTGCCAGTAGTTCCCCCTGGGGCCAGGTTGTCGAAAAACTGTTTTTT. This translates into CASSSPWGQVVEKLFF. Using reference TRBV19 and TRBJ1-4 for the parts outside the CDR3, the full variable domain is DGGITQSPKYLFRKEGQNVTLSCEQNLNHDAMYWYRQDPGQGLRLIYYSQIVNDFQKGDIAEGYSVSREKKESFPLTVTSAQKNPTAFYLCASSSPWGQVVEKLFFGSGTQLSVL.

The chain recombines TRBV10-3 with TRBJ1-2, with a possible D match to TRBD1 (5 bases). Germline CDR1 is ENHRY and CDR2 is SYGVKD. The CDR3 sequence is 11 residues long. V lost 0 bases, J lost 11 bases, and 7 bases lay in between. In DNA form, the CDR3 reads TGTGCCATCAGTGAGTCCCGGGGGTACACCTTC. This encodes CAISESRGYTF.

V and J are TRBV6-1 and TRBJ2-7; D not resolved. Germline CDR1 is MNHNS and CDR2 is SASEGT. CDR3 size: 13 residues. V gave up 9 bases and J gave up 3 bases, with 15 bases separating them. The CDR3 loop reads CARSGPNLYEQYF. CDR3 sequence (DNA): TGTGCCAGGTCAGGACCCAACCTCTACGAGCAGTACTTC.

The gene calls are TRBV2 and TRBJ1-1; 9 nucleotides match TRBD1. There are 15 residues in the CDR3. V gave up 10 bases and J gave up 8 bases; unmatched junction bases: 17. Looked up from germline, CDR1 is SNHLY and CDR2 is FYNNEI. This CDR3 is CATHRTGTGNPEAFF. Written as DNA, the CDR3 is TGTGCCACCCACCGGACGGGGACAGGGAATCCCGAAGCTTTCTTT.

The J gene is TRBJ2-5, the V gene TRBV18, with unresolved D. From germline, CDR1 is KGHSH and CDR2 LQKENI. The CDR3 spans 14 residues. Trimming took 3 bases from V and 1 from J, leaving 9 bases between them. CDR3 residues: CASSPDQLQETQYF. CDR3 nucleotides: TGTGCCAGCTCACCCGATCAACTCCAAGAGACCCAGTACTTC.

This clone was observed a few times. This chain links TRBV6-1 with TRBJ2-3, with D hard to call. Germline CDR1 is MNHNS and CDR2 is SASEGT. There are 15 residues in the CDR3. Between the trimmed V and J ends, which lost 3 bases and 2 bases, there was a span of 12 bases. The CDR3, as DNA: TGTGCCAGCAGTGATTTAGACCGGCCCACAGATACGCAGTATTTT. It codes for CASSDLDRPTDTQYF.